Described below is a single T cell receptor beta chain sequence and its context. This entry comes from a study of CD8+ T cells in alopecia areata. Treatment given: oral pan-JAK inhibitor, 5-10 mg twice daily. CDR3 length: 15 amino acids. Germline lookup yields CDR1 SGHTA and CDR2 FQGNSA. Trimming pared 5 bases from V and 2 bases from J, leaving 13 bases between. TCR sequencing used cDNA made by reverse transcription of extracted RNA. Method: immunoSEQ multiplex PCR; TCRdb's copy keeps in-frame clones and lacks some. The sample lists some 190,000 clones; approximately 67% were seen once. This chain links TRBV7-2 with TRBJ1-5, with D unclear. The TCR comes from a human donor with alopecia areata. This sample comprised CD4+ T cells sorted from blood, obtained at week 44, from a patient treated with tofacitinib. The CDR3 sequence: CASSPLIVGNQPQHF. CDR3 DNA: TGTGCCAGCAGCCCGCTGATAGTCGGCAATCAGCCCCAGCATTTT.